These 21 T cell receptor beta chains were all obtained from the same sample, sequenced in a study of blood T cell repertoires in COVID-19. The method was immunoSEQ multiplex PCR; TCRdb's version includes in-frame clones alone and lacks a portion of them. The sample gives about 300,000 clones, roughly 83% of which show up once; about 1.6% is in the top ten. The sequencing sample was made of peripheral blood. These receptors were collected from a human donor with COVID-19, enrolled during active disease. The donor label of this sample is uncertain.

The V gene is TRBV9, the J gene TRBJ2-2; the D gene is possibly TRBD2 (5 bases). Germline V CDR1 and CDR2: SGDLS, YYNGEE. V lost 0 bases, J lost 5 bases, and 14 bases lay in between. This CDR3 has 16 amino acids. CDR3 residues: CASSVGARDTTGELFF. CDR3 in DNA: TGTGCCAGCAGCGTAGGGGCGAGGGATACAACCGGGGAGCTGTTTTTT.

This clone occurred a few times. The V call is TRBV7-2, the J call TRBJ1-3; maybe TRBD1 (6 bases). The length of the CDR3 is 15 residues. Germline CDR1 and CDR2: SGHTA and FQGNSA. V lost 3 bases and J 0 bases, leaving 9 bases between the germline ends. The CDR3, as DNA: TGTGCCAGCAGCTTGGACAGCCGCTCTGGAAACACCATATATTTT. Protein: CASSLDSRSGNTIYF.

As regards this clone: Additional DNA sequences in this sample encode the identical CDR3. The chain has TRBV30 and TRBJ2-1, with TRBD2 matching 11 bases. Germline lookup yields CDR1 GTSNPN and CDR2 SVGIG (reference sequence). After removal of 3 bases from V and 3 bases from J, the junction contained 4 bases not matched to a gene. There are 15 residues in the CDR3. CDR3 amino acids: CAWRIGLAGYNEQFF. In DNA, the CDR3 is TGTGCCTGGAGGATCGGACTAGCGGGCTACAATGAGCAGTTCTTC.

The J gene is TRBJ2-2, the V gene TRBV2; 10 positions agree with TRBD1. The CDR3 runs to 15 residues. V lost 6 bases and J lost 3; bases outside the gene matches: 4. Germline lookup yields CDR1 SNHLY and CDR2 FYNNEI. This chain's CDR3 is CASSWDRGDTGELFF. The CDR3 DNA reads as TGTGCCAGCAGCTGGGACAGGGGTGACACCGGGGAGCTGTTTTTT.

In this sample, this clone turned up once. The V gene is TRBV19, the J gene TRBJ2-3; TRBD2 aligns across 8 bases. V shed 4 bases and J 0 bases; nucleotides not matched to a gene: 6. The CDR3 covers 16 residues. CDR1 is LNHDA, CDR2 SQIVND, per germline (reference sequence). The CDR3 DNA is TGTGCCAGTAGTAGAAGCGGCGGGAGGAGCACAGATACGCAGTATTTT. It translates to CASSRSGGRSTDTQYF.

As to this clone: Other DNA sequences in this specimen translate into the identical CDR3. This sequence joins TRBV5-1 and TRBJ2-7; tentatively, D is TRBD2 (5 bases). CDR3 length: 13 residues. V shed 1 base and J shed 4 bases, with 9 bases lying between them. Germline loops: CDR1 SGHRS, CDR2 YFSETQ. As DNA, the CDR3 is TGCGCCAGCAGCTTGCGAGGAGGTTACGAGCAGTACTTC. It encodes CASSLRGGYEQYF.

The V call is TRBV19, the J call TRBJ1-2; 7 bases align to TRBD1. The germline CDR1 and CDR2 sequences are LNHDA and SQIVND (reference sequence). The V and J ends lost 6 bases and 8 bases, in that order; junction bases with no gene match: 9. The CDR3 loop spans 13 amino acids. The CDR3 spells CASSQDRDGGYTF. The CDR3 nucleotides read TGTGCCAGTAGCCAAGACAGGGATGGAGGCTACACCTTC.

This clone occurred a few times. CDR3 loop: CAISPRGPAEAFF. In DNA, the CDR3 is TGTGCCATCAGTCCCAGGGGACCCGCTGAAGCTTTCTTT. The J gene is TRBJ1-1, the V gene TRBV10-3, with a tentative D call TRBD1 (6 bases). V dropped 5 bases and J dropped 6 bases, with 13 bases sitting between them. Germline V gene data show CDR1 as ENHRY and CDR2 as SYGVKD. The CDR3 runs 13 residues.

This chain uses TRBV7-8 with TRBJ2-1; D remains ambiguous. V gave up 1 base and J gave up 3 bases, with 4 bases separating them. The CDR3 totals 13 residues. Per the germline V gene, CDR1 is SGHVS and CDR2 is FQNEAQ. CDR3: CASSLGHYNEQFF. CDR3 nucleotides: TGTGCCAGCAGCTTAGGTCACTACAATGAGCAGTTCTTC.

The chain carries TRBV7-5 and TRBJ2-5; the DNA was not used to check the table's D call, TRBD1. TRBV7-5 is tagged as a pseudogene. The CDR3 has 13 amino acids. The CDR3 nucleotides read TGTGCCAGAAGCTCAGGGTTGGGTTGGACCCAGTACTTC. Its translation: CARSSGLGWTQYF.

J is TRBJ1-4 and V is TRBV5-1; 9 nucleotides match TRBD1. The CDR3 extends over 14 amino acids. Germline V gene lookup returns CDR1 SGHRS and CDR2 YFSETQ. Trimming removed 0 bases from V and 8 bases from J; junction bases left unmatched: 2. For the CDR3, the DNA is TGCGCCAGCAGCTTGGGACAGGGGGTCGAAAAACTGTTTTTT. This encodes CASSLGQGVEKLFF.

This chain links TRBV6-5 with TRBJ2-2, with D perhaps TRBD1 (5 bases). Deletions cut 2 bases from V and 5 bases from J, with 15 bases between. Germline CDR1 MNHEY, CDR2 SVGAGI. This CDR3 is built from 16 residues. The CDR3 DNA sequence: TGTGCCAGCAGTTACCGAGTGACAGAAAATACCGGGGAGCTGTTTTTT. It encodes CASSYRVTENTGELFF.

For the CDR3, the DNA is TGCGCCAGCAGCCCCGAGGGACTAGCGGGAGGCCAAAGCTCCTACAATGAGCAGTTCTTC. This encodes CASSPEGLAGGQSSYNEQFF. The gene calls are TRBV4-3 and TRBJ2-1; TRBD2 matches 15 bases. Germline-derived CDR1 and CDR2 are LGHNA and YSLEER. The junction had 10 bases not matched to a gene; V was cut back by 4 bases and J by 0 bases. This CDR3 is 20 amino acids long.

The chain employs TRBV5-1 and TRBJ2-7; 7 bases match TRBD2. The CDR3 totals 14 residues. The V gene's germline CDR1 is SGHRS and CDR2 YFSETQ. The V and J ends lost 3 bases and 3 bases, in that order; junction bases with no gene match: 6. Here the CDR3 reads CASSWGGPGYEQYF. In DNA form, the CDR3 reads TGCGCCAGCAGCTGGGGGGGACCCGGCTACGAGCAGTACTTC.

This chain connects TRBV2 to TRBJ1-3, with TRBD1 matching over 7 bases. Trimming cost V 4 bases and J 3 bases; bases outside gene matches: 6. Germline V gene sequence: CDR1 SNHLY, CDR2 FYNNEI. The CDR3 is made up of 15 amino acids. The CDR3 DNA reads TGTGCCAGCAGTGCACAGGGGAGTGGTGGAAACACCATATATTTT. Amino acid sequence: CASSAQGSGGNTIYF.

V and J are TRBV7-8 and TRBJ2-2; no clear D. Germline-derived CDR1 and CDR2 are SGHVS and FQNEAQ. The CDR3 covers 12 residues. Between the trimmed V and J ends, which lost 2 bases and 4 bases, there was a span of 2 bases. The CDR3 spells CASSLRTGELFF. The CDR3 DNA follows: TGTGCCAGCAGCTTACGCACCGGGGAGCTGTTTTTT.

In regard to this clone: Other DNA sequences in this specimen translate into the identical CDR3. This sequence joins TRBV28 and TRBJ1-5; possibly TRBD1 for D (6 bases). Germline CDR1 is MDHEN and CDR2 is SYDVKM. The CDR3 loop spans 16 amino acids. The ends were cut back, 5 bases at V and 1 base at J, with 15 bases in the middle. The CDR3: CASSPPKGGSNQPQHF. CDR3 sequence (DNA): TGTGCCAGCAGTCCCCCGAAGGGGGGGAGCAATCAGCCCCAGCATTTT.

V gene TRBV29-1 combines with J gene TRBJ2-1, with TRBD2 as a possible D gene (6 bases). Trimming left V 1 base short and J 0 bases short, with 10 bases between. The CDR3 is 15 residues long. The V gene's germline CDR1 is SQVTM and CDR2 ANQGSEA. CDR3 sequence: CSVEGSGRSYNEQFF. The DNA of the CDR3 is TGCAGCGTTGAAGGAAGCGGGCGCTCCTACAATGAGCAGTTCTTC.

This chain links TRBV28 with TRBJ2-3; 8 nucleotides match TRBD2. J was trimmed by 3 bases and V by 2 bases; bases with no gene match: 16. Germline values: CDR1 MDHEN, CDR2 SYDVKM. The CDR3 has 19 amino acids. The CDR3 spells CASSLRTSRGGRVTDTQYF. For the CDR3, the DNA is TGTGCCAGCAGTTTACGCACGTCCCGGGGGGGGCGCGTAACAGATACGCAGTATTTT.

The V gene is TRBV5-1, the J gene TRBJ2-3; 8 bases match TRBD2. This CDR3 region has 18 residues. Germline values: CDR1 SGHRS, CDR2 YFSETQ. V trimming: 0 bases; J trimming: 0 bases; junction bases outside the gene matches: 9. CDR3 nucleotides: TGCGCCAGCAGCTTGGACCTAGCGGGTAGACTTAGCACAGATACGCAGTATTTT. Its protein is CASSLDLAGRLSTDTQYF.

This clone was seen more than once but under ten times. The DNA for the CDR3 is TGTGCCAGTAGTGTCCAACTAGCGGGAACCTACGAGCAGTACTTC. Residues: CASSVQLAGTYEQYF. The chain has TRBV19 and TRBJ2-7; 10 nucleotides line up with TRBD2. Losses at the gene ends were 5 bases for V and 2 bases for J; bases not matched to a gene: 6. From germline, CDR1 is LNHDA and CDR2 SQIVND (reference sequence). This CDR3 is built from 15 residues.